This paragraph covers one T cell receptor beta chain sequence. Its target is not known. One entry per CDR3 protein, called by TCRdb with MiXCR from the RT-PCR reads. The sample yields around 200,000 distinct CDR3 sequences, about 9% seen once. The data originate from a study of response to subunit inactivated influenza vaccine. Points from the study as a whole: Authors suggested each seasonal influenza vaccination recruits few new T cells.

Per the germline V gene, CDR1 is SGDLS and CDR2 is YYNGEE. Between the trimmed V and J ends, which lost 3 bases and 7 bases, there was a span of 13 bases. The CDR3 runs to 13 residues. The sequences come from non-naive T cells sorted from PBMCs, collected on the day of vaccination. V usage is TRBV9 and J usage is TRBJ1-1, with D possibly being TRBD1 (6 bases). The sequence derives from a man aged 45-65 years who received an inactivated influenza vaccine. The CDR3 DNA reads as TGTGCCAGCAGCGCAGGGGTAGCTGATGAAGCTTTCTTT. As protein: CASSAGVADEAFF.